One sample yielded the 26 T cell receptor beta chains listed below, sequenced in a study of human T cells and chemical hapten exposure. Time point indicated: patch test 2, 6 weeks after DPC sensitization. Treatment specified: therapeutic diphenylcyclopropenone sensitization with weekly scalp DPC. TCRdb reprocessed the RACE reads with MiXCR, giving one entry per CDR3 protein. This table has tens of thousands of distinct CDR3 sequences, roughly 3.3% appearing once. The source was whole blood, collected in connection with sensitization to the hapten diphenylcyclopropenone (DPC). The receptors here all came from a middle-aged man with alopecia areata. Some clones in this sample may be carry-over from other donors' samples.

This clonotype was seen at least ten times. V gene TRBV9 combines with J gene TRBJ2-3; D gene unclear. Trimming stripped 4 bases from V and 3 bases from J, with 9 bases between. This CDR3 has 13 amino acids. The V gene's germline CDR1 is SGDLS and CDR2 YYNGEE. This chain's CDR3 is CASSTPTTDTQYF. In DNA form, the CDR3 reads TGTGCCAGCAGCACCCCCACAACAGATACGCAGTATTTT.

This clonotype was observed at least ten times. V is TRBV3-1 and J is TRBJ2-1; TRBD2 might be the D (6 bases). The CDR3 is 18 amino acids. Deletions cut 2 bases from V and 0 bases from J, with 17 bases between. The germline V gene has CDR1 LGHDT and CDR2 YNNKEL (reference sequence). The CDR3 here is CASSQHLAGLSSYNEQFF. As DNA, the CDR3 is TGTGCCAGCAGCCAACACTTGGCGGGACTGAGCTCCTACAATGAGCAGTTCTTC.

This clonotype was detected many times. The chain employs TRBV28 and TRBJ1-5; D perhaps matches TRBD1 (5 bases). CDR3 length: 14 amino acids. V lost 5 bases and J 4 bases, leaving 12 bases between the germline ends. The germline gives CDR1 MDHEN, CDR2 SYDVKM. In nucleotides, the CDR3 is TGTGCCAGCAGTCCCCGACAGCTAAATCAGCCCCAGCATTTT. As protein: CASSPRQLNQPQHF.

The rearrangement links TRBV2 to TRBJ2-5, with D tentatively TRBD1 (8 bases). Germline CDR1 and CDR2: SNHLY and FYNNEI. The V end was cut by 5 bases, the J end by 2 bases, with 15 bases between. The CDR3 contains 15 residues. CDR3 loop: CASSPGQGGQETQYF. The CDR3 coding sequence is TGTGCCAGCAGTCCCGGACAGGGAGGGCAAGAGACCCAGTACTTC.

The table lists this clonotype with a few counts. V gene TRBV20-1 combines with J gene TRBJ2-7; D might be TRBD2 (5 bases). There are 14 residues in the CDR3. Germline CDR1 and CDR2: DFQATT and SNEGSKA (reference sequence). V was cut by 0 bases and J by 5 bases, with 14 bases left in between. CDR3 protein: CSARDRDRSNEQYF. The CDR3 bases are TGCAGTGCTAGAGATCGGGATAGGTCGAACGAGCAGTACTTC.

This clonotype was seen many times. This sequence joins TRBV28 and TRBJ2-7; TRBD2 matches 11 bases. CDR1 and CDR2 (germline): MDHEN, SYDVKM. The ends lost 7 bases at V and 4 bases at J; junction bases unmatched: 18. This CDR3 is built from 18 residues. This chain's CDR3 is CASTPTVFGLAGLYEQYF. In nucleotides, the CDR3 is TGTGCCAGCACCCCTACGGTGTTCGGACTAGCGGGTCTTTACGAGCAGTACTTC. Based on the CDR3 plus reference TRBV28 and TRBJ2-7, the full variable domain is DVKVTQSSRYLVKRTGEKVFLECVQDMDHENMFWYRQDPGLGLRLIYFSYDVKMKEKGDIPEGYSVSREKKERFSLILESASTNQTSMYLCASTPTVFGLAGLYEQYFGPGTRLTVT.

This clonotype was found many times. The chain employs TRBV27 and TRBJ2-5; D call uncertain. V was pared by 5 bases and J by 7 bases, with 17 bases between. The CDR3 has 14 residues. Germline V lookup: CDR1 MNHEY, CDR2 SMNVEV (reference sequence). The CDR3 protein is CASSALAQTWTQYF. In DNA, the CDR3 is TGTGCCAGCAGTGCTCTGGCTCAAACGTGGACCCAGTACTTC.

Ten or more counts support this clonotype. The chain links TRBV21-1 to TRBJ2-1; the table's TRBD1 call for D was not verified on the DNA. TRBV21-1 is marked as a pseudogene. The CDR3 has 16 amino acids. For the CDR3, the DNA is TGTGCCAGCCCTAGGGGGCGGGAGACCAGGGGGAATGAGCAGTTCTTC. It specifies CASPRGRETRGNEQFF.

This clonotype was recorded at least ten times. The chain joins TRBV11-3 to TRBJ2-3; D unclear. The CDR3 has 13 amino acids. Trimming left V 5 bases short and J 1 base short, with 7 bases between. The germline V gene encodes CDR1 SGHNT and CDR2 YENEEA. CDR3 sequence (DNA): TGTGCCAGCAGCGTACAGCGCACAGATACGCAGTATTTT. Translated, it gives CASSVQRTDTQYF.

This clonotype was seen ten or more times. This chain joins TRBV3-1 and TRBJ1-5; D may be TRBD1 (6 bases). The germline V gene has CDR1 LGHDT and CDR2 YNNKEL (reference sequence). This CDR3 region has 14 residues. Between the trimmed V and J ends, which lost 3 bases and 5 bases, there was a span of 11 bases. CDR3: CASSHGQIHQPQHF. CDR3 nucleotides: TGTGCCAGCAGCCATGGACAGATCCATCAGCCCCAGCATTTT.

This clonotype showed up many times. The chain carries TRBV11-2 and TRBJ2-2; D is ambiguous. Trimming took 5 bases from V and 1 from J, leaving 17 bases between them. Germline values: CDR1 SGHAT, CDR2 FQNNGV. The CDR3 is 17 amino acids. CDR3 loop: CASSQIQETLNTGELFF. The CDR3 DNA sequence: TGTGCCAGCAGCCAAATCCAGGAGACTTTGAACACCGGGGAGCTGTTTTTT.

This clonotype was recorded at least ten times. V usage is TRBV10-3 and J usage is TRBJ2-3; TRBD2 might be the D (5 bases). This CDR3 is built from 14 residues. V lost 4 bases to trimming and J lost 2 bases, with 10 bases between them. The germline V gene encodes CDR1 ENHRY and CDR2 SYGVKD. CDR3 region: CAISARGNTDTQYF. In DNA, the CDR3 is TGTGCCATCAGTGCTCGAGGGAACACAGATACGCAGTATTTT.

This clonotype was recorded at least ten times. The chain recombines TRBV6-5 with TRBJ1-4, with no clear D. The germline V and J ends were trimmed by 6 bases and 5 bases, with 10 bases remaining between them. This CDR3 has 13 amino acids. Looked up from germline, CDR1 is MNHEY and CDR2 is SVGAGI. The CDR3 loop reads CASRAGLNEKLFF. The CDR3 DNA is TGTGCCAGCAGGGCAGGCCTCAATGAAAAACTGTTTTTT.

This clonotype was observed a handful of times. The chain joins TRBV6-6 to TRBJ1-2, with D possibly TRBD1 on 6 matching bases. Germline lookup yields CDR1 MNHNY and CDR2 SVGAGI (reference sequence). The CDR3 contains 15 residues. Trimming removed 4 bases at V and 7 bases at J, with 19 bases between. The CDR3 reads CASSSPTRQVFGYTF. The CDR3 nucleotides read TGTGCCAGCAGTTCCCCGACCCGACAGGTCTTTGGCTACACCTTC.

This clonotype was found many times. The chain couples TRBV5-1 to TRBJ2-3; tentative D call: TRBD2 (5 bases). Germline V lookup: CDR1 SGHRS, CDR2 YFSETQ. The CDR3 extends over 19 amino acids. V was trimmed by 0 bases and J by 0 bases, leaving 20 bases between them. The CDR3 here is CASSLEGRWRVPSTDTQYF. CDR3 bases: TGCGCCAGCAGCTTGGAGGGTCGGTGGCGGGTCCCTAGCACAGATACGCAGTATTTT.

This clonotype was observed at least ten times. This rearrangement joins TRBV28 to TRBJ1-2, with 9 positions matching TRBD1. This CDR3 region has 14 residues. V was clipped by 10 bases and J by 3 bases; unmatched bases: 9. Per the germline V gene, CDR1 is MDHEN and CDR2 is SYDVKM. Here the CDR3 reads CATFSGTGHYGYTF. The DNA of the CDR3 is TGTGCCACCTTCTCCGGGACAGGGCACTATGGCTACACCTTC.

The chain employs TRBV20-1 and TRBJ2-1; TRBD2 matches 14 bases. This CDR3 region has 18 residues. V shed 1 base, J shed 1 base, and the junction held 6 bases outside the gene matches. In germline, CDR1 is DFQATT, CDR2 SNEGSKA (reference sequence). CDR3 in DNA: TGCAGTGCTAGAGCGGGACTAGCGGGAGAATGGTCCTACAATGAGCAGTTCTTC. It specifies CSARAGLAGEWSYNEQFF.

This clonotype was recorded many times. The chain combines TRBV11-2 with TRBJ1-3; D remains ambiguous. Trimming removed 4 bases at V and 4 bases at J, with 14 bases between. The CDR3 runs to 15 residues. The germline V gene encodes CDR1 SGHAT and CDR2 FQNNGV. The CDR3 sequence: CASSSQTGWGNTIYF. The CDR3, as DNA: TGTGCCAGCAGCTCCCAAACGGGATGGGGAAACACCATATATTTT.

For this clonotype: A junction boundary mismatches the germline segment, possibly from a read error. V gene TRBV27 combines with J gene TRBJ2-1; 8 positions match TRBD1. The CDR3 contains 14 residues. Looked up from germline, CDR1 is MNHEY and CDR2 is SMNVEV (reference sequence). Here the CDR3 reads CASSLQGAYNEKFF. CDR3 DNA sequence: TGTGCCAGCAGTTTACAGGGGGCATACAATGAGAAGTTCTTC.

This clonotype was counted many times. The V and J genes are TRBV14 and TRBJ2-6; tentative D call: TRBD2 (6 bases). The CDR3 extends over 17 amino acids. CDR1 and CDR2 (germline): SGHDN, FVKESK. V lost 4 bases and J 4 bases, leaving 17 bases between the germline ends. CDR3 in DNA: TGTGCCAGCAGCCGGTGGGGAGGAGGGTCCGGGGCCAACGTCCTGACTTTC. It encodes CASSRWGGGSGANVLTF.

V is TRBV11-1 and J is TRBJ1-2; D is ambiguous. Trimming removed 3 bases from V and 4 bases from J, with 9 bases in between. The length of the CDR3 is 13 residues. CDR1 is SGHAT and CDR2 is FQDESV in the germline V gene (reference sequence). The CDR3 reads CASSFVGGYGYTF. The CDR3 nucleotides read TGTGCCAGCAGCTTTGTGGGAGGCTATGGCTACACCTTC. Full variable domain (missing parts from reference TRBV11-1 and TRBJ1-2): EAEVAQSPRYKITEKSQAVAFWCDPISGHATLYWYRQILGQGPELLVQFQDESVVDDSQLPKDRFSAERLKGVDSTLKIQPAELGDSAMYLCASSFVGGYGYTFGSGTRLTVV.

As regards this clonotype: Given a much more abundant clone one base away, this may be a read error. The chain joins TRBV12-3 or TRBV12-4 to TRBJ2-7; 9 bases line up with TRBD2. V gave up 8 bases and J gave up 2 bases; unmatched junction bases: 10. This CDR3 contains 15 residues. Here the CDR3 DNA reads TGTGCCAGCTCCCCCTGGCGGGAGGGGACCTACGAGCAGTACTTC. This gives the protein CASSPWREGTYEQYF.

The sample holds many counts of this clonotype. This rearrangement joins TRBV4-2 to TRBJ2-6; TRBD2 matches at 9 bases. The CDR3 length is 19 residues. V dropped 0 bases and J dropped 1; count of bases not matched to a gene: 7. Germline CDR1 LGHNA, CDR2 YNFKEQ. CDR3 DNA sequence: TGTGCCAGCAGCCAAGATCGCCTAGCGGGACAGTCTGGGGCCAACGTCCTGACTTTC. This sequence encodes CASSQDRLAGQSGANVLTF.

This clonotype came up many times. The chain joins TRBV5-1 to TRBJ1-1; D unresolved. With 1 base removed from V and 8 bases from J, the gap between germline ends came to 12 bases. The CDR3 contains 13 residues. Germline V gene sequence: CDR1 SGHRS, CDR2 YFSETQ. The CDR3 is CASSLSRKSEAFF. DNA for the CDR3: TGCGCCAGCAGCTTGAGCCGAAAATCGGAAGCTTTCTTT.

This clonotype was seen ten or more times. The genes are TRBV28 and TRBJ1-6, with D possibly being TRBD1 (5 bases). The CDR3 runs 13 residues. Trimming stripped 1 base from V and 11 bases from J, with 9 bases between. The germline gives CDR1 MDHEN, CDR2 SYDVKM. DNA of the CDR3: TGTGCCAGCAGTTTATTGGGGGGGGCACCCCTCCACTTT. It specifies CASSLLGGAPLHF.

This clonotype occurred many times. The V and J genes are TRBV7-8 and TRBJ2-7, with a weak D call TRBD1 (7 bases). V was trimmed by 5 bases and J by 2 bases, leaving 22 bases between them. The CDR3 has 17 amino acids. Germline assignment: CDR1 SGHVS and CDR2 FQNEAQ. As DNA, the CDR3 is TGTGCCAGCAGCCCCAGACAGGGCGGGGCCCTACCCTACGAGCAGTACTTC. Protein product: CASSPRQGGALPYEQYF.